The clone carrying this TCR beta chain was recorded a few times. Its antigen is not known. V lost 2 bases and J lost 5; bases outside the gene matches: 11. Germline CDR1 reads SQVTM; CDR2 reads ANQGSEA. The CDR3 spans 16 residues. As the method for making TCR beta libraries, quantitative 5'-RACE with molecular barcodes was used. TCRdb reanalysed the 5' RACE reads using MiXCR and keeps one entry per CDR3 protein. In the table there are around 130,000 distinct CDR3 sequences, about 15% of which are singletons. This sample is drawn from a study of CD8 T cells in ankylosing spondylitis. Study-wide results and limits: Peripheral blood held disease-linked clones only at relatively low frequency, and these were CD8+. In ankylosing spondylitis blood, a motif of about eight highly homologous TCR beta variants appeared characteristic. Matched ankylosing spondylitis synovial fluid reportedly contained a significantly enriched population of disease-linked clones. Reactive arthritis synovial fluid and blood previously showed some of these motif variants.

This TCR came from a male donor with ankylosing spondylitis. The chain couples TRBV29-1 to TRBJ2-3; 9 bases fit TRBD2. Sequenced input: blood, either unsorted or a sorted T cell fraction (not recorded which). CDR3 protein: CSVESGLAPVGDTQYF. In DNA form, the CDR3 reads TGCAGCGTTGAAAGTGGACTAGCGCCGGTGGGAGATACGCAGTATTTT.